The T cell receptor beta chain under discussion was sequenced for a study of blood T cell repertoires in COVID-19 (dated by TCRdb to about 2020). Study-level background: Samples covering the acute and convalescent phases of COVID-19 were provided by collaborators in the United States, Italy and Spain. The material from the prospective study consisted of cDNA or gDNA derived from T cells, B-cell-depleted T cells, or PBMCs. The dataset comprised deeply sampled blood TCRbeta repertoires from subjects exposed to, actively infected with, or recovered from COVID-19. The repertoires were made available in a free public database intended to serve as a resource for research on the immune response to SARS-CoV-2. Samples were obtained from the ongoing ImmuneRACE study (first 160 participants) and from about 1,300 subjects provided by 6 global collaborators. The sample metadata nearly always contained a de-identified subject ID, COVID-19 status, age in years and sex. HLA class I and class II types, where available, came from metadata supplied by the sample provider rather than from assay-based typing.

Results and caveats for the whole study, not just this receptor: The amount of clinical and demographic metadata varied by source and participant and was provided uncurated.

With respect to this clone: The antigen it binds to is not known. Base qualities are missing; no much larger clone stands one base away.

TCRbeta CDR3 regions were amplified from genomic DNA by means of the immunoSEQ Assay, a bias-controlled multiplex PCR. The study's own analysis went as follows. Nucleated cell counts per sample were estimated from amplification of reference gene primers within the assay. Sequence reads were collapsed and filtered to measure the absolute abundance of every unique TCRbeta CDR3 rearrangement. For each sample, productive Simpson clonality was calculated as the square root of Simpson's diversity index across productive rearrangements. TCRdb re-hosts the immuneACCESS table, in-frame sequences only. Its copies lack some clones; in the studies checked, an unresolved V gene accounts for under half of them, and the cause for the rest is not known. V and J calls plus clone size are reproduced from that table; the DNA served to infer D and trimming. A total of 250,000 to 350,000 clones appear in this sample, 90% of them only once. The top ten clonotypes cover 1.7% of the sample.

In the prospective study, participants were about 18 to 95 years old, resided in approximately 22 geographic areas of the United States, and were enrolled through a virtual design. Cohort assignment in the prospective study relied on participant-reported clinical history from a screening survey and a study questionnaire. In the prospective study, whole blood, serum and a nasopharyngeal or oropharyngeal swab were collected from each participant by mobile phlebotomists. Additional blood draws and questionnaires over an approximately 2-month period could optionally be provided by prospective study participants. Before DNA extraction, blood samples from the prospective study were shipped at room temperature or frozen. The CDR3 has 17 amino acids, counting the end cysteine and phenylalanine. The only DNA kept is the CDR3, 51 bases in frame from the first base. CDR1 ENHRY and CDR2 SYGVKD are derived from the germline V gene. V and J are trimmed by 1 base and 1 base, and the gene matches miss 8 bases of the junction.

The clonotype comes from a woman younger than 35 with acute COVID-19. The rearranged chain carries TRBV10-3 and TRBJ1-1, and 8 junction bases match TRBD1. The sequencing sample was made of PBMCs or T cells enriched from blood (not recorded which). The nucleotides read TGTGCCATCAGTGAGTTGTCAGGGGGCCCCGGGAACACTGAAGCTTTCTTT. Its amino acids are CAISELSGGPGNTEAFF.